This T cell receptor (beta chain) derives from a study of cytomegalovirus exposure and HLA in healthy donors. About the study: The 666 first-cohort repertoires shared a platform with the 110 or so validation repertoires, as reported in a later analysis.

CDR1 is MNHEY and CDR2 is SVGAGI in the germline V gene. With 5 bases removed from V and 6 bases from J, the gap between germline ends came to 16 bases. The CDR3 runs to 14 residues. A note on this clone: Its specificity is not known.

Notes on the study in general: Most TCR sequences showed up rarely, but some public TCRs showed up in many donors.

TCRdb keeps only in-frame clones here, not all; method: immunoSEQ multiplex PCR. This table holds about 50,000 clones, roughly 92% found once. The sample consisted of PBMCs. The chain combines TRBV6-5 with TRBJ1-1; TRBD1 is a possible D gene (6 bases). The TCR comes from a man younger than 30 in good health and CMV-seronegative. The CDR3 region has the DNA TGTGCCAGCAGTCCCCCCAGGGGTCGACCTGAAGCTTTCTTT. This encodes CASSPPRGRPEAFF.